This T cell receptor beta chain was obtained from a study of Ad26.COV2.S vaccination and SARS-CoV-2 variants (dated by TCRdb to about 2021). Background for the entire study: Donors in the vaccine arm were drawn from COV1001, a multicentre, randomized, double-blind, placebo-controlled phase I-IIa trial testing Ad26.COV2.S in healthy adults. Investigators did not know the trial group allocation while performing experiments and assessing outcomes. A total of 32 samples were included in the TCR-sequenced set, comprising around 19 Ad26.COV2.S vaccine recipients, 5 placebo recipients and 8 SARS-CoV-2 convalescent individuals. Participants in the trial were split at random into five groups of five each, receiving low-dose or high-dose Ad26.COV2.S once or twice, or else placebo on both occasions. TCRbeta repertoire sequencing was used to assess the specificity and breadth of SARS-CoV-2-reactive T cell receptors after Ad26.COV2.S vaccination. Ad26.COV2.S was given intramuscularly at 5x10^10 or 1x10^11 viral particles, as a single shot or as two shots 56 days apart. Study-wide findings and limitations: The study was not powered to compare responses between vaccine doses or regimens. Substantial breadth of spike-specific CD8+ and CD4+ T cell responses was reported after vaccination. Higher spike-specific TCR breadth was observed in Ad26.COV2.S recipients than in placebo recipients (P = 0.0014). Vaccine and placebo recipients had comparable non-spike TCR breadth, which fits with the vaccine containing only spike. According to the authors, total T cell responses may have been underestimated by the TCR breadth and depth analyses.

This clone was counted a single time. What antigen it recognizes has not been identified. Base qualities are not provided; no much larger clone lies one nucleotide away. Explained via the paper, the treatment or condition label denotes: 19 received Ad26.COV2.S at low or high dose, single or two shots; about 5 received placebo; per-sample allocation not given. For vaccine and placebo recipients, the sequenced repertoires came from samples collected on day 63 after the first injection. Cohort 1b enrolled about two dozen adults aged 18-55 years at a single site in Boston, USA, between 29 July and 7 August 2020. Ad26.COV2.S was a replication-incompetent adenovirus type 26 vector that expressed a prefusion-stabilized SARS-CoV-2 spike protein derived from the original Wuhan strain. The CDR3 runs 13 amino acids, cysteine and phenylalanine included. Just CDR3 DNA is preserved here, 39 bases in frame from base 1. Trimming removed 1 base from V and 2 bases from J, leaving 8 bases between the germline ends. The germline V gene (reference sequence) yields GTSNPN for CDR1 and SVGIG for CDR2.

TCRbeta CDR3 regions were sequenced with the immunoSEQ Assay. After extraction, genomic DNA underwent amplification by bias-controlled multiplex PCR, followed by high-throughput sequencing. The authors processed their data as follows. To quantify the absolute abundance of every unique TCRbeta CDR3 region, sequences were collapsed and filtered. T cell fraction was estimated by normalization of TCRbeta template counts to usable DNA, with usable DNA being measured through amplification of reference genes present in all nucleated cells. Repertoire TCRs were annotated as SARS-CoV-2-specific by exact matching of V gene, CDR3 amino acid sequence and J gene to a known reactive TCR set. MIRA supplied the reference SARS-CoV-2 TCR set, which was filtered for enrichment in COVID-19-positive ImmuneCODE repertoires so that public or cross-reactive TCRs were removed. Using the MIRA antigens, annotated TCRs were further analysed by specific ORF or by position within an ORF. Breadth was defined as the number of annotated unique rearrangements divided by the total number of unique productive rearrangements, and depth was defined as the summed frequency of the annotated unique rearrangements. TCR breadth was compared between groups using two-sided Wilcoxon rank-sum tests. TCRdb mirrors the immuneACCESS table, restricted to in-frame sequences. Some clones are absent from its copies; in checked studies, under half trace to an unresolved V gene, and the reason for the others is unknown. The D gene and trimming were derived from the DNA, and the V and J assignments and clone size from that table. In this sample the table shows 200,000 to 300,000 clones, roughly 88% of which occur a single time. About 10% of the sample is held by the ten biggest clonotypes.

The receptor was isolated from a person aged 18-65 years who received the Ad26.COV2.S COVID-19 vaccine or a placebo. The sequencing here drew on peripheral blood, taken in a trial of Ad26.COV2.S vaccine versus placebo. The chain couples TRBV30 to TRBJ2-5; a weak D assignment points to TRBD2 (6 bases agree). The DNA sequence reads TGTGCCTGGAGTGCTGGGACTCAAGAGACCCAGTACTTC. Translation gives CAWSAGTQETQYF.